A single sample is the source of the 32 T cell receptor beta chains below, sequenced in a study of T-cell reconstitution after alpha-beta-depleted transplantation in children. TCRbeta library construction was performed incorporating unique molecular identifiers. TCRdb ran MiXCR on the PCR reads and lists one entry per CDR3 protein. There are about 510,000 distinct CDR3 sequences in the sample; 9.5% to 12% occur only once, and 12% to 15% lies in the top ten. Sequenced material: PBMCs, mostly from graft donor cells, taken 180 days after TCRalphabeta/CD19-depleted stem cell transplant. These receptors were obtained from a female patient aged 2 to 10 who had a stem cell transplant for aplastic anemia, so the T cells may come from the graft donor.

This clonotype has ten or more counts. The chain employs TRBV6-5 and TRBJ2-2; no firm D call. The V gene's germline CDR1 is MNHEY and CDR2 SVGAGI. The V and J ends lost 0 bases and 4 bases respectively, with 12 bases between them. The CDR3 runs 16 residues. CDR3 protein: CASSYSIQAATGELFF. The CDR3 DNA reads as TGTGCCAGCAGTTACTCGATCCAGGCCGCCACCGGGGAGCTGTTTTTT.

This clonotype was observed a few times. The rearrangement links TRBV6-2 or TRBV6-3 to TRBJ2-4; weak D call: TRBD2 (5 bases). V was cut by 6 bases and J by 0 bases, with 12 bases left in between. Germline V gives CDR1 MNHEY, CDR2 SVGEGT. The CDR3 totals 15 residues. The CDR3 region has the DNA TGTGCCAGCAGCGCAAGCGGTTTAGCCAAAAACATTCAGTACTTC. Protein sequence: CASSASGLAKNIQYF.

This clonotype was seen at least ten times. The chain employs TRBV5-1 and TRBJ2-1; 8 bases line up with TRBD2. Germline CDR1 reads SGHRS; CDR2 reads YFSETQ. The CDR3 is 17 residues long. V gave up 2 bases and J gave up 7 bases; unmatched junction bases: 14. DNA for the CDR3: TGCGCCAGCAGCTTTGTCTCCGGACTAGCTGACAGGAATGAGCAGTTCTTC. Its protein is CASSFVSGLADRNEQFF.

In nucleotides, the CDR3 is TGTGCCAGCAGTTACTTTCTCAGACAGGGGGCGACCGAGCAGTACTTC. Translating it yields CASSYFLRQGATEQYF. The chain joins TRBV6-5 to TRBJ2-7; 10 bases map to TRBD1. This CDR3 region has 16 residues. Germline CDR1 MNHEY, CDR2 SVGAGI. J gave up 6 bases and V 1 base, and 9 bases lay outside the gene matches.

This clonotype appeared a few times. CDR3 protein: CASSSLPGSYNEQFF. The CDR3 DNA reads TGTGCCAGCAGCTCCCTTCCCGGGTCCTACAATGAGCAGTTCTTC. The rearrangement links TRBV7-2 to TRBJ2-1, with D uncertain. V lost 4 bases, J lost 1 base, and 11 bases lay in between. This CDR3 comprises 15 residues. Germline CDR1 SGHTA, CDR2 FQGNSA. Combining the CDR3 with reference TRBV7-2 and TRBJ2-1 gives the whole variable domain GAGVSQSPSNKVTEKGKDVELRCDPISGHTALYWYRQSLGQGLEFLIYFQGNSAPDKSGLPSDRFSAERTGGSVSTLTIQRTQQEDSAVYLCASSSLPGSYNEQFFGPGTRLTVL.

In nucleotides, the CDR3 is TGTGCCAACCCGGCGGGAGACTCCTACAATGAGCAGTTCTTC. As protein: CANPAGDSYNEQFF. The chain employs TRBV11-3 and TRBJ2-1; 7 positions match TRBD2. J was trimmed by 0 bases and V by 10 bases; bases with no gene match: 6. Germline CDR1 and CDR2: SGHNT and YENEEA. This CDR3 comprises 14 residues.

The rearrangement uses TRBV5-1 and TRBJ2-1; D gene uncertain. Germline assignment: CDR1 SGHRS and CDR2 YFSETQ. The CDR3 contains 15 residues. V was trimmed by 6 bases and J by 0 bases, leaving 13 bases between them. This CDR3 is CASTVRGLSYNEQFF. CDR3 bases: TGCGCCAGCACGGTGCGAGGCCTCTCCTACAATGAGCAGTTCTTC. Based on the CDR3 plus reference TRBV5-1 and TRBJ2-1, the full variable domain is KAGVTQTPRYLIKTRGQQVTLSCSPISGHRSVSWYQQTPGQGLQFLFEYFSETQRNKGNFPGRFSGRQFSNSRSEMNVSTLELGDSALYLCASTVRGLSYNEQFFGPGTRLTVL.

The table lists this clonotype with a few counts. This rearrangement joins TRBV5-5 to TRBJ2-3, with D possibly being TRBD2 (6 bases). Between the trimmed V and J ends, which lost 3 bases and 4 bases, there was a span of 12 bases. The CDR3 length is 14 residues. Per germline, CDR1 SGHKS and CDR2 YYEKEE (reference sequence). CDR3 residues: CASSYRLVPDTQYF. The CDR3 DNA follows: TGTGCCAGCAGCTATAGACTAGTCCCAGATACGCAGTATTTT.

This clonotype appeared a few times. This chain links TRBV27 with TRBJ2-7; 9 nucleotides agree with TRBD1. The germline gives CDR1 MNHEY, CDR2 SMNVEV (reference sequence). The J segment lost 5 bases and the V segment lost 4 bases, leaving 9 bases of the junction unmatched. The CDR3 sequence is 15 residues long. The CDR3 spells CASSSYRDRANEQYF. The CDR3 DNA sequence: TGTGCCAGCAGTTCGTACCGGGACAGGGCGAACGAGCAGTACTTC.

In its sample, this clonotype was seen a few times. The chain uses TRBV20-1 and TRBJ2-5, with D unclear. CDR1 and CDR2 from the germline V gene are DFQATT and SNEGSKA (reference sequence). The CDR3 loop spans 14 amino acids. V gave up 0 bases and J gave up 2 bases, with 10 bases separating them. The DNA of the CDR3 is TGCAGTGCTAGAGATTTTGCGACTCAAGAGACCCAGTACTTC. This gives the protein CSARDFATQETQYF.

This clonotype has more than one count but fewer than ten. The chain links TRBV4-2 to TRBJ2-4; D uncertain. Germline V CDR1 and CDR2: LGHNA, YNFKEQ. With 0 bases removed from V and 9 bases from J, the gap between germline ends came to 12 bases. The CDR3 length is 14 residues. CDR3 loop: CASSQDRASSIQYF. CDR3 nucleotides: TGTGCCAGCAGCCAAGATCGGGCCTCCTCCATTCAGTACTTC.

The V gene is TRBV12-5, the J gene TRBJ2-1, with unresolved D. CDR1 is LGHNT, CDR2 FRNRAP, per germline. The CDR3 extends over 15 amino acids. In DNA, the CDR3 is TGTGCGAAGGCCAATGGATTGCCCCTTGACAATGAGCAGTTCTTC. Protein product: CAKANGLPLDNEQFF.

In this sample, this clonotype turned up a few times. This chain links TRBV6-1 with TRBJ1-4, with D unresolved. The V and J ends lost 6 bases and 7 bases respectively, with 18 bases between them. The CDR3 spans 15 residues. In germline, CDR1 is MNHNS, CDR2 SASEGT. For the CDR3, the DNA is TGTGCCAGCAGCCCCCGGAGAGGGCCAGGTGAAAAACTGTTTTTT. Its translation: CASSPRRGPGEKLFF.

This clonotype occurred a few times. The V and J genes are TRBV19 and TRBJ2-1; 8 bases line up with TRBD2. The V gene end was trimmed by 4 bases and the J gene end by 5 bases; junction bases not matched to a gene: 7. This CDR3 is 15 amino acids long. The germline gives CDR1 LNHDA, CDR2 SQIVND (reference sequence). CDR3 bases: TGTGCCAGTAGTAGCCGGCTAGCGGGTAACAATGAGCAGTTCTTC. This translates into CASSSRLAGNNEQFF.

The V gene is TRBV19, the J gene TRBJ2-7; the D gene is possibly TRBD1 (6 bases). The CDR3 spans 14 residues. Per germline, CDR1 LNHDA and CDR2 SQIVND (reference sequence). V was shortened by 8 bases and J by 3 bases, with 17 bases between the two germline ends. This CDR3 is CASSREKGVYEQYF. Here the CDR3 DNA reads TGTGCCAGTTCAAGGGAGAAGGGGGTCTACGAGCAGTACTTC.

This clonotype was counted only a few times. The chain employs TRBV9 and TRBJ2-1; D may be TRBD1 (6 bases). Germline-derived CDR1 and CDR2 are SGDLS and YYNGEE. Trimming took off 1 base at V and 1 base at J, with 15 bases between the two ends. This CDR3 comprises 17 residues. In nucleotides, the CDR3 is TGTGCCAGCAGCGTAAGCCCCCGGGACATTTCCTACAATGAGCAGTTCTTC. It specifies CASSVSPRDISYNEQFF.

The CDR3 region is CASGRRDTDTQYF. CDR3 DNA: TGTGCCAGCGGTCGCCGGGACACAGATACGCAGTATTTT. The chain employs TRBV2 and TRBJ2-3; a possible D gene is TRBD2 (5 bases). The CDR3 has 13 residues. Germline CDR1 is SNHLY and CDR2 is FYNNEI. V was trimmed by 8 bases and J by 2 bases, leaving 11 bases between them.

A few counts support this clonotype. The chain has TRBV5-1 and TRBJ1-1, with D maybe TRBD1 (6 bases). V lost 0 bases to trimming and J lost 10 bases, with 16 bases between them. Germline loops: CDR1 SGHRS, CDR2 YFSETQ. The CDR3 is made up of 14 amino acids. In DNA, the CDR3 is TGCGCCAGCAGCTTGGGACAGAGGGGGGATGTAGCTTTCTTT. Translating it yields CASSLGQRGDVAFF.

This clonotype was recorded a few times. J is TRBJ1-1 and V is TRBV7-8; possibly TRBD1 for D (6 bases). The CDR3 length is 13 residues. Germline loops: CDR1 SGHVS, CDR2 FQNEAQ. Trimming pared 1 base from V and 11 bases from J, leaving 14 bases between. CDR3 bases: TGTGCCAGCAGCTTAGATAGACAGGTTGGTGCTTTCTTT. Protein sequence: CASSLDRQVGAFF.

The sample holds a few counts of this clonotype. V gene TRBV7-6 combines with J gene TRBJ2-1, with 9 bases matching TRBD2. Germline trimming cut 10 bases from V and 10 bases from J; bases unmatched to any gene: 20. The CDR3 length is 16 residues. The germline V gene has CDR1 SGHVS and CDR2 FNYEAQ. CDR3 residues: CATAGPFAGGVREQFF. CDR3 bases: TGTGCCACCGCCGGGCCTTTTGCGGGAGGGGTCAGGGAGCAGTTCTTC.

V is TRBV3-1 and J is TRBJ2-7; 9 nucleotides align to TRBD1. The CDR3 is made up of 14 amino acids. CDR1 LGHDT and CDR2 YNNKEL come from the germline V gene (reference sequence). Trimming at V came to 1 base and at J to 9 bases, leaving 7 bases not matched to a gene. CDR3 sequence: CASSQVGQGSRQYV. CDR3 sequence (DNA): TGTGCCAGCAGCCAAGTGGGACAGGGCAGCAGGCAGTACGTC.

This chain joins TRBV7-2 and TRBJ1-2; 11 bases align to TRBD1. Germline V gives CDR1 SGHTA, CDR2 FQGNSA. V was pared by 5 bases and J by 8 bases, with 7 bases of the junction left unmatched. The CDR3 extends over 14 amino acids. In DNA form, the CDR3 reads TGTGCCAGCAGCCCTGGACAGGGGGCCAACGGCTACACCTTC. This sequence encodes CASSPGQGANGYTF. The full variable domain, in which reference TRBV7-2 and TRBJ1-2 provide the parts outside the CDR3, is GAGVSQSPSNKVTEKGKDVELRCDPISGHTALYWYRQSLGQGLEFLIYFQGNSAPDKSGLPSDRFSAERTGGSVSTLTIQRTQQEDSAVYLCASSPGQGANGYTFGSGTRLTVV.

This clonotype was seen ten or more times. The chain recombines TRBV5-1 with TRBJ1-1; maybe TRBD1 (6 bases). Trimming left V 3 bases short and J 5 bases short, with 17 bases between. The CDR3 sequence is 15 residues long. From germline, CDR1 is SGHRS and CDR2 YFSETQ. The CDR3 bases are TGCGCCAGCAGCTCGGGGGCGGGCCGCTGGACTGAAGCTTTCTTT. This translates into CASSSGAGRWTEAFF.

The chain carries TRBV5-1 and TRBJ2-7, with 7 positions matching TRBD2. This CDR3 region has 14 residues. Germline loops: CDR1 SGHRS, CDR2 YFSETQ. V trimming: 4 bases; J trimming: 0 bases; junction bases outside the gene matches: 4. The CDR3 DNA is TGCGCCAGCAGCAAGGGACTACTCTCCTACGAGCAGTACTTC. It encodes CASSKGLLSYEQYF.

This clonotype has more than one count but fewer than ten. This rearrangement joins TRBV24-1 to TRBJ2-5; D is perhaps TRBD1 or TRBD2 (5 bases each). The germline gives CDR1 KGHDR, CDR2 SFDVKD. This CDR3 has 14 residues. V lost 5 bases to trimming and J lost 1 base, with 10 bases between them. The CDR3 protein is CATSGPRGQETQYF. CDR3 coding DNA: TGTGCCACCAGTGGCCCGAGGGGCCAAGAGACCCAGTACTTC.

The CDR3 reads CASSLEGTTHGELFF. The DNA of the CDR3 is TGTGCCAGCAGCTTAGAAGGGACTACCCACGGGGAGCTGTTTTTT. This rearrangement joins TRBV7-2 to TRBJ2-2; 7 bases fit TRBD2. V trimming: 1 base; J trimming: 7 bases; junction bases outside the gene matches: 6. Germline V gene data show CDR1 as SGHTA and CDR2 as FQGNSA. The CDR3 covers 15 residues. Full variable domain (missing parts from reference TRBV7-2 and TRBJ2-2): GAGVSQSPSNKVTEKGKDVELRCDPISGHTALYWYRQSLGQGLEFLIYFQGNSAPDKSGLPSDRFSAERTGGSVSTLTIQRTQQEDSAVYLCASSLEGTTHGELFFGEGSRLTVL.

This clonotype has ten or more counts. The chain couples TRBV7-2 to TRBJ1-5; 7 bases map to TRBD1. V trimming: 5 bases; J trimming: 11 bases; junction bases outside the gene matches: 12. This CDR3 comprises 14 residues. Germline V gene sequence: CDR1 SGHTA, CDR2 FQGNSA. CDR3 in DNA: TGTGCCAGCAGCCCAGGGGGGAGGGGTACGGCCCAGCATTTT. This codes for CASSPGGRGTAQHF.

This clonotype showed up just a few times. The DNA of the CDR3 is TGTGCCAGCAGCACCCTCTCCCCGGGGACTGAAGCTTTCTTT. Amino acids: CASSTLSPGTEAFF. The V and J genes are TRBV12-3 or TRBV12-4 and TRBJ1-1; D ambiguous. Trimming pared 6 bases from V and 5 bases from J, leaving 16 bases between. The length of the CDR3 is 14 residues.

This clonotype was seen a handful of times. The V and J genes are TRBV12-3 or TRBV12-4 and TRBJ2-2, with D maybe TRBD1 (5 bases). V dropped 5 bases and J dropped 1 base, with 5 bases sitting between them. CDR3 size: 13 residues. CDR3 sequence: CASSGQNTGELFF. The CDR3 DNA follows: TGTGCCAGCAGTGGACAGAACACCGGGGAGCTGTTTTTT.

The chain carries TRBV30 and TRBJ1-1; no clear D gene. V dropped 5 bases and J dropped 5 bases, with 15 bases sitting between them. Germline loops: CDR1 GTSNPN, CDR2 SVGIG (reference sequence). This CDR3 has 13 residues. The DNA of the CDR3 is TGTGCCTGGGCCTTCGCCGACTGGACTGAAGCTTTCTTT. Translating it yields CAWAFADWTEAFF.

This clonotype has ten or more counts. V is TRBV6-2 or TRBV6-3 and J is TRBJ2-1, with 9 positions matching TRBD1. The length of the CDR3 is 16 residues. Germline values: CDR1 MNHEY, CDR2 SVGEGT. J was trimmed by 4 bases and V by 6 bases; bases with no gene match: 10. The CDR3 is CASSRGQGKGYNEQFF. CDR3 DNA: TGTGCCAGCAGCCGGGGACAGGGCAAGGGATACAATGAGCAGTTCTTC.

CDR3 coding DNA: TGTGCCAGCAGTTACTCCGACAGTAATGATCCCTACGAGCAGTACTTC. As protein: CASSYSDSNDPYEQYF. The chain recombines TRBV6-2 or TRBV6-3 with TRBJ2-7; possibly TRBD1 for D (5 bases). Trimming left V 0 bases short and J 2 bases short, with 14 bases between. Looked up from germline, CDR1 is MNHEY and CDR2 is SVGEGT. This CDR3 comprises 16 residues.